One and the same sample provided the 10 T cell receptor beta chains below, sequenced in a study of T-cell memory formation after mild COVID-19. TCRdb analysed the 5' RACE reads with MiXCR anew, one entry per CDR3 protein. The data hold tens of thousands of distinct CDR3 sequences, with more than 10% observed a single time. Sequenced sample: PBMCs or a T cell subset sorted from them (not recorded which). These receptors were obtained from a man between 18 and 29 years old who had mild COVID-19 (a few samples of this study predate the infection). Cell type and time point are not known.

There are a few counts of this clonotype. This chain links TRBV11-2 with TRBJ1-2; 9 positions match TRBD1. Germline trimming cut 0 bases from V and 3 bases from J; bases unmatched to any gene: 14. This CDR3 is built from 19 residues. From germline, CDR1 is SGHAT and CDR2 FQNNGV. The CDR3 DNA sequence: TGTGCCAGCAGCTTAGAACCCCCCCGGGACAGGGAGGTAGACTATGGCTACACCTTC. Translation gives CASSLEPPRDREVDYGYTF.

This clonotype has just a few counts. The chain carries TRBV20-1 and TRBJ2-2; D tentatively fits TRBD1 or TRBD2 (5 bases each). Trimming cost V 5 bases and J 2 bases, with 12 bases left between them. The CDR3 spans 14 residues. Germline-derived CDR1 and CDR2 are DFQATT and SNEGSKA (reference sequence). The DNA of the CDR3 is TGCAGTGCTTACCCCGGGGCCAACACCGGGGAGCTGTTTTTT. Translating it yields CSAYPGANTGELFF.

This clonotype has just a few counts. The chain links TRBV11-1 to TRBJ1-1; no clear D. The CDR3 contains 14 residues. Trimming took 6 bases from V and 4 from J, leaving 15 bases between them. Germline-derived CDR1 and CDR2 are SGHAT and FQDESV (reference sequence). CDR3 nucleotide sequence: TGTGCCAGCAGTCAACCCACTGTGAGCACTGAAGCTTTCTTT. It specifies CASSQPTVSTEAFF. The variable domain in full, completed from reference TRBV11-1 and TRBJ1-1, reads EAEVAQSPRYKITEKSQAVAFWCDPISGHATLYWYRQILGQGPELLVQFQDESVVDDSQLPKDRFSAERLKGVDSTLKIQPAELGDSAMYLCASSQPTVSTEAFFGQGTRLTVV.

J is TRBJ1-5 and V is TRBV7-9; maybe TRBD1 (5 bases). Germline-derived CDR1 and CDR2 are SEHNR and FQNEAQ (reference sequence). This CDR3 has 20 residues. V was trimmed by 1 base and J by 0 bases, leaving 22 bases between them. CDR3 amino acids: CASSLGGVEGMRDSNQPQHF. The DNA for the CDR3 is TGTGCCAGCAGCTTAGGGGGGGTAGAGGGAATGCGGGATAGCAATCAGCCCCAGCATTTT.

The chain has TRBV12-3 or TRBV12-4 and TRBJ1-5; D perhaps matches TRBD1 (5 bases). The CDR3 totals 15 residues. Trimming stripped 3 bases from V and 0 bases from J, with 9 bases between. The CDR3 DNA reads as TGTGCCAGCAGTTTTGCGGGGGATAGCAATCAGCCCCAGCATTTT. Protein sequence: CASSFAGDSNQPQHF.

The rearrangement uses TRBV3-2 and TRBJ2-7; the DNA was not used to check the table's D call, TRBD1. TRBV3-2 is described as a pseudogene. The CDR3 has 16 residues. CDR3: CASSQSGQGRVYEQYF. CDR3 nucleotides: TGTGCCAGCAGCCAATCTGGACAGGGACGGGTCTACGAGCAGTACTTC.

This clonotype was detected only a few times. The chain couples TRBV6-2 or TRBV6-3 to TRBJ2-7; 7 bases fit TRBD2. Losses at the gene ends were 6 bases for V and 3 bases for J; bases not matched to a gene: 11. The CDR3 loop spans 15 amino acids. Per germline, CDR1 MNHEY and CDR2 SVGEGT. CDR3 coding DNA: TGTGCCAGCAGCCGAGTCGCGCGGGGGAACTACGAGCAGTACTTC. This sequence encodes CASSRVARGNYEQYF.

This clonotype appeared a few times. This rearrangement joins TRBV28 to TRBJ2-7; TRBD1 matches at 9 bases. The CDR3 has 16 residues. Germline loops: CDR1 MDHEN, CDR2 SYDVKM. Trimming at V came to 2 bases and at J to 2 bases, leaving 7 bases not matched to a gene. CDR3 sequence (DNA): TGTGCCAGCAGTTTAGGGGGGACAGGGTCCACCTACGAGCAGTACGTC. Amino acid sequence: CASSLGGTGSTYEQYV.

The gene calls are TRBV5-1 and TRBJ2-2, with D maybe TRBD2 (5 bases). V lost 2 bases and J lost 5, with 13 bases in between. Germline V gene sequence: CDR1 SGHRS, CDR2 YFSETQ. This CDR3 has 15 residues. In nucleotides, the CDR3 is TGCGCCAGCAGCTTTAACAGCGGTGGGACCGGGGAGCTGTTTTTT. Encoded protein: CASSFNSGGTGELFF.

This chain joins TRBV29-1 and TRBJ1-3; 8 bases are shared with TRBD1. This CDR3 spans 14 amino acids. The germline V gene encodes CDR1 SQVTM and CDR2 ANQGSEA. The V segment lost 7 bases and the J segment 5 bases; nucleotides outside the gene matches: 10. As DNA, the CDR3 is TGCAGCGCCGTTTCAGGGGGCTTTCGAAACACCATATATTTT. It codes for CSAVSGGFRNTIYF.